This passage covers 13 T cell receptor beta chains from one sample sequenced in a study of CD8 T cells in ankylosing spondylitis. MiXCR, applied by TCRdb to the 5' RACE reads, yields one record per CDR3 protein. Here the sample spans 200,000 to 300,000 distinct CDR3 sequences, over 9.5% being singletons. Sample: blood, either unsorted or a sorted T cell fraction (not recorded which). These receptors were taken from a male donor with ankylosing spondylitis or in good health (not recorded which).

A remark on this clonotype: Just one base apart from a much larger clone, this may be a read error. The chain combines TRBV19 with TRBJ1-1; possibly TRBD1 for D (6 bases). The germline V gene encodes CDR1 LNHDA and CDR2 SQIVND (reference sequence). The CDR3 is made up of 15 amino acids. The CDR3 nucleotides read TGTGTCAGTAGTATAGGGGGGCGGTTGAACACTGAAGCTTTCTTT. It yields the protein CVSSIGGRLNTEAFF.

The chain employs TRBV27 and TRBJ2-5, with 7 bases fitting TRBD2. The CDR3 extends over 16 amino acids. The germline V gene has CDR1 MNHEY and CDR2 SMNVEV (reference sequence). The junction had 11 bases not matched to a gene; V was cut back by 6 bases and J by 1 base. The chain's CDR3 is CASRPLAEKAQETQYF. Here the CDR3 DNA reads TGTGCCAGCAGACCGCTAGCGGAGAAGGCCCAAGAGACCCAGTACTTC.

As concerns this clonotype: A single base separates this from a much larger clone, so it may be a read error. The chain employs TRBV12-3 or TRBV12-4 and TRBJ1-2; D gene uncertain. The CDR3 covers 13 residues. The CDR3, as DNA: TGTGCCAACAGTTTAATGCAGCCCTATGGCTACACCTTC. This translates into CANSLMQPYGYTF.

In this sample, this clonotype turned up many times. The genes are TRBV20-1 and TRBJ2-6; D is unclear. The ends were cut back, 6 bases at V and 0 bases at J, with 6 bases in the middle. This CDR3 comprises 13 residues. Per germline, CDR1 DFQATT and CDR2 SNEGSKA (reference sequence). The CDR3 bases are TGCAGTGCAGTGATCTCTGGGGCCAACGTCCTGACTTTC. Its translation is CSAVISGANVLTF.

This clonotype was seen ten or more times. The rearrangement links TRBV6-6 to TRBJ1-1; D unclear. With 6 bases removed from V and 3 bases from J, the gap between germline ends came to 8 bases. Germline V lookup: CDR1 MNHNY, CDR2 SVGAGI (reference sequence). This CDR3 is built from 12 residues. The CDR3 reads CASSLRYTEAFF. The CDR3 region has the DNA TGTGCCAGCAGCCTCAGATACACTGAAGCTTTCTTT.

The genes are TRBV7-2 and TRBJ2-7; D remains unclear. V was pared by 4 bases and J by 3 bases, with 10 bases between. Germline CDR1 and CDR2: SGHTA and FQGNSA. This CDR3 region has 13 residues. The CDR3 bases are TGTGCCAGCAGCTCCTCCTTGAACTACGAGCAGTACTTC. Protein: CASSSSLNYEQYF.

The sample holds a few counts of this clonotype. The chain employs TRBV4-1 and TRBJ2-7; D gene uncertain. Germline V CDR1 and CDR2: MGHRA, YSYEKL. The CDR3 runs to 13 residues. V was trimmed by 4 bases and J by 2 bases, leaving 9 bases between them. The CDR3: CASSLRLTYEQYF. In DNA form, the CDR3 reads TGCGCCAGCAGCCTCCGCTTAACCTACGAGCAGTACTTC.

For this clonotype: A read error is possible here, since a much larger clone lies one base away. The chain recombines TRBV5-1 with TRBJ2-5, with 7 bases lining up with TRBD1. After removal of 6 bases from V and 2 bases from J, the junction contained 4 bases not matched to a gene. The CDR3 runs 13 residues. The germline CDR1 and CDR2 sequences are SGHRS and YFSETQ. The CDR3 nucleotides are TGCGCCAGCACCGGGGACAGTCAAGAGACCCAGTACTTC. Encoded protein: CASTGDSQETQYF.

This chain links TRBV30 with TRBJ1-2; D not certain. CDR3 length: 16 amino acids. V lost 4 bases and J 0 bases, leaving 18 bases between the germline ends. CDR1 GTSNPN and CDR2 SVGIG come from the germline V gene (reference sequence). CDR3 nucleotide sequence: TGTGCCTGGACCCCTCGGTGGGGAAGTGCTAACTATGGCTACACCTTC. As protein: CAWTPRWGSANYGYTF.

In DNA form, the CDR3 reads TGCGCCAGCAGTGAGGGCCGGGACAGGGATGCGTATGGCTACACCTTC. Residues: CASSEGRDRDAYGYTF. The V call is TRBV10-1, the J call TRBJ1-2; 9 positions agree with TRBD1. The trim removed 2 bases at V and 5 bases at J, leaving 9 bases unmatched. CDR3 size: 16 residues. CDR1 is WNHNN, CDR2 SYGVQD, per germline (reference sequence).

This clonotype was counted many times. This chain connects TRBV6-2 or TRBV6-3 to TRBJ2-1; 8 positions match TRBD2. The trim removed 6 bases at V and 0 bases at J, leaving 4 bases unmatched. The CDR3 length is 15 residues. Germline values: CDR1 MNHEY, CDR2 SVGEGT. The CDR3 protein is CASRIAGTSYNEQFF. The CDR3 DNA reads as TGTGCCAGCAGAATAGCGGGAACCTCCTACAATGAGCAGTTCTTC.

The chain carries TRBV19 and TRBJ1-2, with D possibly matching TRBD1 (5 bases). Trimming shortened V by 3 bases and J by 0 bases, and 8 bases separated the two germline ends. The CDR3 spans 14 residues. Germline CDR1 LNHDA, CDR2 SQIVND (reference sequence). In DNA, the CDR3 is TGTGCCAGTAGTATCCAGGGAGCTAACTATGGCTACACCTTC. Translating it yields CASSIQGANYGYTF.

In its sample, this clonotype was seen many times. V and J are TRBV7-2 and TRBJ2-3; 11 nucleotides match TRBD2. This CDR3 has 15 amino acids. J gave up 6 bases and V 5 bases, and 7 bases lay outside the gene matches. Germline V lookup: CDR1 SGHTA, CDR2 FQGNSA. The CDR3 region is CASSETSGALDTQYF. The DNA of the CDR3 is TGTGCCAGCAGCGAGACTAGCGGGGCTTTGGATACGCAGTATTTT.